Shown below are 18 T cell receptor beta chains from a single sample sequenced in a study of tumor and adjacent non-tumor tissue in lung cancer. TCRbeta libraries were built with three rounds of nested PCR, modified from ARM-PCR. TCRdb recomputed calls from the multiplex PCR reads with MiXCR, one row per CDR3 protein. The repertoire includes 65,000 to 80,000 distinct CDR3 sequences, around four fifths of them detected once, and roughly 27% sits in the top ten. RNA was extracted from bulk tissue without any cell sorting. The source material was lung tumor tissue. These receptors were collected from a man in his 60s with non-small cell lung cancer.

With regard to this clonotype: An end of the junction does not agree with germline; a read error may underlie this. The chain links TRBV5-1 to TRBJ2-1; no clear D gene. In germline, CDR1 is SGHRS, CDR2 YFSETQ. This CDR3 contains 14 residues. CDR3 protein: CASNLVQVYNEQFF. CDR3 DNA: TGCGCCAGCAACTTGGTCCAGGTCTACAATGAGCAGTTCTTC.

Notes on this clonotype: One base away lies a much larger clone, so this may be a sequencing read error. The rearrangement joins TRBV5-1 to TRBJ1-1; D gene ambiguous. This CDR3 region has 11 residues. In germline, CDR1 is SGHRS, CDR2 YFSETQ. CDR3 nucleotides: TGCGCCAGCAGCTTAGGTACTGAAACTTTCTTT. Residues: CASSLGTETFF.

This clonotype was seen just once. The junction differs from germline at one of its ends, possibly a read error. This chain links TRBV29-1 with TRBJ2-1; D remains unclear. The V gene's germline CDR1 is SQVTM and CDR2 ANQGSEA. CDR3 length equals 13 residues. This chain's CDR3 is CIVEDPLGNEQFF. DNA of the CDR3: TGCATCGTTGAGGACCCCCTAGGGAATGAGCAGTTCTTC.

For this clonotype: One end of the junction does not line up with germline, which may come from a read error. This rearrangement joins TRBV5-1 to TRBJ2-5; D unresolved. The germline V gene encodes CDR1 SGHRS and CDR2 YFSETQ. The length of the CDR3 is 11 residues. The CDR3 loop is CASSVQETHYF. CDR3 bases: TGCGCCAGCAGCGTGCAAGAGACCCACTACTTC.

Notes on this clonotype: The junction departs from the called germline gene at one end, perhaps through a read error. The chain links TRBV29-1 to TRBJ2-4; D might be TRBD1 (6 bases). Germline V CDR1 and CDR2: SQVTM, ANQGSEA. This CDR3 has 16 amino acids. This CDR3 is CGVGDSETGMVPFQYF. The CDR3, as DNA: TGCGGCGTTGGAGATTCGGAGACAGGAATGGTACCTTTTCAGTACTTC.

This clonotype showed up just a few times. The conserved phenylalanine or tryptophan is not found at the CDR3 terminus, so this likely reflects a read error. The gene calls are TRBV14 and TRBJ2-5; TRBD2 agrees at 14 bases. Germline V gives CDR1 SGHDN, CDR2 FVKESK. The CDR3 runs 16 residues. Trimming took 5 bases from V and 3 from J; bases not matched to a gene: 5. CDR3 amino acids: CASSSWTSGRKETQYL. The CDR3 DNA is TGTGCCAGCAGCAGCTGGACTAGCGGGAGGAAAGAGACCCAGTACTTA.

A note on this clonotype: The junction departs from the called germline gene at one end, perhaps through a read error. CDR3 loop: CASSRQGGINYGYIF. The CDR3 DNA follows: TGTGCCAGCAGTCGACAGGGTGGGATTAACTATGGCTACATCTTC. The chain uses TRBV6-5 and TRBJ1-2, with TRBD1 identical over 7 bases. The CDR3 length is 15 residues. Germline-derived CDR1 and CDR2 are MNHEY and SVGAGI.

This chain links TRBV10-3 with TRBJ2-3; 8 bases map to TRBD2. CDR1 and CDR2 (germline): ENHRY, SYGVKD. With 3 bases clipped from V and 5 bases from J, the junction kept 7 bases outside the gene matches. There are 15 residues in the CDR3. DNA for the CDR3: TGTGCCATCAGTGATGCCAGCGGGAGTCGAGATACGCAGTATTTT. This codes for CAISDASGSRDTQYF.

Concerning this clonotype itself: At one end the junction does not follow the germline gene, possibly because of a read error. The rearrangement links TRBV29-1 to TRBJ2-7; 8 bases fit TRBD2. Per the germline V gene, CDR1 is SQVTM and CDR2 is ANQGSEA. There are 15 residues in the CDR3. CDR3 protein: CNVEGDFGTSYEQYF. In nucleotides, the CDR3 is TGCAACGTTGAAGGGGATTTTGGGACTAGTTACGAACAGTACTTC.

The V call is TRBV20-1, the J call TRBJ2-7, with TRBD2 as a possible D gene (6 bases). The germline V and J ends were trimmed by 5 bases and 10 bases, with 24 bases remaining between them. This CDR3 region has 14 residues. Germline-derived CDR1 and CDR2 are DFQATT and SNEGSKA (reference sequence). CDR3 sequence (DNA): TGCAGTGCTCCGAAGTCGGGAGACGTAGAAGAACAGTACTTC. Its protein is CSAPKSGDVEEQYF.

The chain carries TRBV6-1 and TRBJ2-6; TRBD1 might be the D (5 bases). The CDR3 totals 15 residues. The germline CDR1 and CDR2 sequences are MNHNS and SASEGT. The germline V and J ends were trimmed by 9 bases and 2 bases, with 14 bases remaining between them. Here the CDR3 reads CARDGSGTGANVLTF. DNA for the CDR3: TGTGCCAGAGACGGATCAGGGACTGGGGCCAACGTCCTGACTTTC.

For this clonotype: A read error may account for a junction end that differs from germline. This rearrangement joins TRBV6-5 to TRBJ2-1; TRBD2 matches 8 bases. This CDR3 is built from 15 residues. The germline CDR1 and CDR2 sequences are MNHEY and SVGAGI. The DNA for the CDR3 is TGTGCCAGCGGTTACTCGAGACGGGAGGGGAATGAGAAGTTCTTC. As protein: CASGYSRREGNEKFF.

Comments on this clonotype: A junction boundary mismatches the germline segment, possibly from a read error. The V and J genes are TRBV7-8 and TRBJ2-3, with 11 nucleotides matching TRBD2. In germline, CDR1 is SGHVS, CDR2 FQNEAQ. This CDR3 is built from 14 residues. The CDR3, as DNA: TGTGCCAGTAGCAATAGCGGGAGGGCAGATACGCCGTATTTT. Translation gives CASSNSGRADTPYF.

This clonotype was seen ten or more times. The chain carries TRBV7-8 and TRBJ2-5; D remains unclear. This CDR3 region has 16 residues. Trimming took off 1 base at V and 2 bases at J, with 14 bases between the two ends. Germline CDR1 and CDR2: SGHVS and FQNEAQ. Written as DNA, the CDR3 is TGTGCCAGCAGCTTAGTTCTGGTGCCCCCTCAAGAGACCCAGTACTTC. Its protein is CASSLVLVPPQETQYF.

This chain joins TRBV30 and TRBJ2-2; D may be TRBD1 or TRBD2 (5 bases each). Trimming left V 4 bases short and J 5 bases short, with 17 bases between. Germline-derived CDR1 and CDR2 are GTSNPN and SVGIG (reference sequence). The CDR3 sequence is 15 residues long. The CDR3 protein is CAWIPGQCMTGELFF. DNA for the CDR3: TGTGCCTGGATCCCGGGGCAGTGCATGACCGGGGAGCTGTTTTTT.

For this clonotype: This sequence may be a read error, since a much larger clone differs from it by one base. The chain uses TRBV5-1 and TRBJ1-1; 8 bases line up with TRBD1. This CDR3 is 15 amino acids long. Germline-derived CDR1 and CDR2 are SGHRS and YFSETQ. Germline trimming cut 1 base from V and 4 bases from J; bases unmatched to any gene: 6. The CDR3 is CASSLCSGGFTEAFF. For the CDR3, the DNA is TGCGCCAGCAGCTTGTGCTCAGGGGGCTTCACTGAAGCTTTCTTT.

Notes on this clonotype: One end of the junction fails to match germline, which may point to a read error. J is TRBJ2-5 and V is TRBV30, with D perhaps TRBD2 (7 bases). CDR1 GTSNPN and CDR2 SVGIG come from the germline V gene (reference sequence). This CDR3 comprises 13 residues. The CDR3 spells CAWNTEGGETQYF. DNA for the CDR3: TGTGCTTGGAATACAGAGGGGGGGGAGACCCAGTACTTC. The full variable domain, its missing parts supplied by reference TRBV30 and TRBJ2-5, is SQTIHQWPATLVQPVGSPLSLECTVEGTSNPNLYWYRQAAGRGLQLLFYSVGIGQISSEVPQNLSASRPQDRQFILSSKKLLLSDSGFYLCAWNTEGGETQYFGPGTRLLVL.

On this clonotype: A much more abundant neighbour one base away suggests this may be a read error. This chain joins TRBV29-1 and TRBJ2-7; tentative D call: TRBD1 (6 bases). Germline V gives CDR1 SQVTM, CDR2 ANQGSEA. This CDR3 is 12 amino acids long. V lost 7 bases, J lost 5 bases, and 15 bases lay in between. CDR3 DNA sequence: TGCAGCGCCGAGACAGGAATACACGAGCAGTACTTC. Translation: CSAETGIHEQYF.